One T cell receptor beta chain is described in this entry. The antigen is not known. Losses at the gene ends were 5 bases for V and 8 bases for J; bases not matched to a gene: 8. The CDR3 loop spans 14 amino acids. CDR1 is DFQATT, CDR2 SNEGSKA, per germline (reference sequence). Incorporated into the TCR beta cDNA libraries were unique molecular identifiers, which served to reduce PCR and sequencing biases. TCRdb passed the PCR reads through MiXCR, listing each CDR3 protein once. The repertoire holds about 430,000 distinct CDR3 sequences, with 39% as singletons. The entry originates in a study of post-analysis software for immune sequencing data. Across the whole study: In terms of disease course, relapsing-remitting, secondary progressive and progressive-relapsing multiple sclerosis were included.

Study results and limitations: Patients with multiple sclerosis recorded significantly lower normalized Chao1 diversity than controls, the study found. Clustering by F measure revealed strong co-clustering among samples prepared together in one batch. Higher frequency in patients than in controls was seen for a handful of TRBV segments, with TRBV5-6, TRBV5-1 and TRBV20-1 among them.

The sample comprised blood. The clonotype comes from a girl aged 2-9 years with multiple sclerosis. The V call is TRBV20-1, the J call TRBJ1-4; 10 bases are shared with TRBD1. CDR3 in DNA: TGCAGTGCTGAACGGACAGGGGGGCGGGAAAAACTGTTTTTT. Its protein product is CSAERTGGREKLFF.